These 20 T cell receptor beta chains share one sample of origin, sequenced in a study of T-cell reconstitution after alpha-beta-depleted transplantation in children. Preparation of the TCRbeta library was carried out with unique molecular identifiers. TCRdb used MiXCR to reprocess the PCR reads, holding one entry per CDR3 protein. This table has about 280,000 distinct CDR3 sequences, approximately 10% appearing once. The sample consisted of peripheral blood, taken 180 days after TCRalphabeta/CD19-depleted stem cell transplant. All receptors derive from a male patient aged 2 to 9 who had a stem cell transplant for chronic granulomatous disease, so the T cells may come from the graft donor.

This clonotype has a count of ten or more. The chain is built from TRBV7-2 and TRBJ2-7; 8 bases agree with TRBD2. Germline CDR1 reads SGHTA; CDR2 reads FQGNSA. V trimming: 1 base; J trimming: 0 bases; junction bases outside the gene matches: 5. This CDR3 has 16 amino acids. CDR3 coding DNA: TGTGCCAGCAGCTTAGGGTGGAGCGGGAGCTCCTACGAGCAGTACTTC. Translation gives CASSLGWSGSSYEQYF. The entire variable domain, with the rest obtained from reference TRBV7-2 and TRBJ2-7, is as follows: GAGVSQSPSNKVTEKGKDVELRCDPISGHTALYWYRQSLGQGLEFLIYFQGNSAPDKSGLPSDRFSAERTGGSVSTLTIQRTQQEDSAVYLCASSLGWSGSSYEQYFGPGTRLTVT.

This clonotype was picked up many times. This sequence joins TRBV20-1 and TRBJ1-2, with D uncertain. CDR1 DFQATT and CDR2 SNEGSKA come from the germline V gene (reference sequence). The CDR3 covers 12 residues. Deletions cut 6 bases from V and 3 bases from J, with 11 bases between. For the CDR3, the DNA is TGCAGTGCGACGTTGACGGACTATGGCTACACCTTC. It translates to CSATLTDYGYTF.

This sequence joins TRBV24-1 and TRBJ2-3, with 9 positions matching TRBD2. J gave up 6 bases and V 3 bases, and 9 bases lay outside the gene matches. This CDR3 has 16 residues. Per the germline V gene, CDR1 is KGHDR and CDR2 is SFDVKD. CDR3 in DNA: TGTGCCACCAGTGATCGCGGGGGGGGATCAGAGGATACGCAGTATTTT. Its translation is CATSDRGGGSEDTQYF.

In regard to this clonotype: A much larger clone lies one base from this, so it may be a read error. This chain joins TRBV9 and TRBJ2-4; 7 nucleotides agree with TRBD1. V shed 6 bases and J 2 bases; nucleotides not matched to a gene: 8. Looked up from germline, CDR1 is SGDLS and CDR2 is YYNGEE. The CDR3 has 15 residues. In nucleotides, the CDR3 is TGTGCCAGCATCGTGTCAGGGGGTCCCAAAAACATTCAGTACTTC. Translated, it gives CASIVSGGPKNIQYF.

This clonotype was observed many times. The chain carries TRBV28 and TRBJ2-7; 7 bases align to TRBD1. Germline lookup yields CDR1 MDHEN and CDR2 SYDVKM. This CDR3 region has 14 residues. The ends lost 9 bases at V and 0 bases at J; junction bases unmatched: 8. For the CDR3, the DNA is TGTGCCAGTAAGACAGGGCCCTACTCCTACGAGCAGTACTTC. This translates into CASKTGPYSYEQYF.

A word on this clonotype: This may come from a read error, since a much larger clone is one base off. The rearrangement uses TRBV11-2 and TRBJ2-3; D is uncertain. Germline-derived CDR1 and CDR2 are SGHAT and FQNNGV. CDR3 size: 13 residues. CDR3 nucleotide sequence: TGTGTCAGCAGCGCCCAAAGCACAGATACGCAGTATTTT. The encoded protein is CVSSAQSTDTQYF.

As concerns this clonotype: One base away lies a much larger clone, so this may be a sequencing read error. V gene TRBV7-9 combines with J gene TRBJ1-3; 8 nucleotides match TRBD1. The CDR3 is 13 amino acids. V was clipped by 6 bases and J by 6 bases; unmatched bases: 4. CDR1 is SEHNR and CDR2 is FQNEAQ in the germline V gene (reference sequence). The CDR3 region has the DNA TGTGCCAGCAGGGGACAGGTTGTAAACACCATATATTTT. This translates into CASRGQVVNTIYF. Combining the CDR3 with reference TRBV7-9 and TRBJ1-3 gives the whole variable domain DTGVSQNPRHKITKRGQNVTFRCDPISEHNRLYWYRQTLGQGPEFLTYFQNEAQLEKSRLLSDRFSAERPKGSFSTLEIQRTEQGDSAMYLCASRGQVVNTIYFGEGSWLTVV.

This clonotype was detected a few times. This sequence joins TRBV28 and TRBJ2-7; 7 nucleotides agree with TRBD2. J lost 3 bases, V lost 6 bases, and 8 bases had no gene match. Germline CDR1 reads MDHEN; CDR2 reads SYDVKM. The CDR3 covers 14 residues. CDR3 DNA sequence: TGTGCCAGCAGCTCCAGCGGGGACGTCTACGAGCAGTACTTC. Amino acids: CASSSSGDVYEQYF.

This clonotype occurred a few times. This chain uses TRBV7-9 with TRBJ1-2; D not resolved. Germline assignment: CDR1 SEHNR and CDR2 FQNEAQ (reference sequence). This CDR3 has 13 residues. The ends were cut back, 5 bases at V and 8 bases at J, with 15 bases in the middle. CDR3 nucleotides: TGTGCCAGCAGCGAAGCAGTTGGAGGAGGCTACACCTTC. Translating it yields CASSEAVGGGYTF.

About this clonotype itself: Given a much more abundant clone one base away, this may be a read error. The V and J genes are TRBV20-1 and TRBJ2-3; 7 bases fit TRBD2. The CDR3 loop spans 16 amino acids. CDR1 is DFQATT, CDR2 SNEGSKA, per germline (reference sequence). V shed 1 base and J 1 base; nucleotides not matched to a gene: 8. The CDR3 reads CSARVERAGGTDTQYF. In DNA form, the CDR3 reads TGCAGTGCTAGAGTCGAGAGGGCGGGGGGCACAGATACGCAGTATTTT.

This clonotype appeared many times. The V and J genes are TRBV27 and TRBJ1-5; D remains ambiguous. CDR1 is MNHEY, CDR2 SMNVEV, per germline (reference sequence). The CDR3 consists of 13 residues. V was pared by 3 bases and J by 7 bases, with 10 bases between. This CDR3 is CASSFNKGQPQHF. CDR3 DNA sequence: TGTGCCAGCAGTTTTAATAAAGGGCAGCCCCAGCATTTT.

In regard to this clonotype: A much larger clone differs from this one at a single base, so this may be a read error. V gene TRBV12-3 or TRBV12-4 combines with J gene TRBJ2-2; 8 bases agree with TRBD1. Germline trimming cut 3 bases from V and 7 bases from J; bases unmatched to any gene: 10. The CDR3 spans 16 residues. The chain's CDR3 is CASSFMSGGIVGELFF. In DNA form, the CDR3 reads TGTGCCAGCAGTTTCATGTCAGGGGGCATTGTCGGGGAGCTGTTTTTT.

This clonotype was detected many times. The rearrangement joins TRBV16 to TRBJ1-5, with 12 bases aligning to TRBD1. The CDR3 spans 16 residues. Germline values: CDR1 KGHSY, CDR2 FQNENV. V lost 2 bases to trimming and J lost 7 bases; unmatched junction nucleotides: 6. The CDR3 bases are TGTGCCAGCAGCCAAGGGGGACAGGGGGCTTGGCAGCCCCAGCATTTT. Amino acid sequence: CASSQGGQGAWQPQHF.

This clonotype was seen only a few times. The V gene is TRBV12-3 or TRBV12-4, the J gene TRBJ2-7; the match to TRBD1 covers 10 bases. The CDR3 is 14 residues long. V trimming: 5 bases; J trimming: 5 bases; junction bases outside the gene matches: 6. The CDR3 loop reads CASSQDRGGDEQYF. The DNA for the CDR3 is TGTGCCAGCAGTCAGGACAGGGGGGGGGACGAGCAGTACTTC.

This clonotype was observed many times. The rearrangement links TRBV20-1 to TRBJ2-7; 8 bases are a match to TRBD1. Trimming removed 1 base from V and 3 bases from J; junction bases left unmatched: 5. Germline values: CDR1 DFQATT, CDR2 SNEGSKA (reference sequence). The CDR3 sequence is 14 residues long. CDR3 region: CSARARTGIYEQYF. CDR3 nucleotides: TGCAGTGCTAGAGCCAGGACAGGGATCTACGAGCAGTACTTC.

V is TRBV10-3 and J is TRBJ2-5; 8 nucleotides line up with TRBD2. The CDR3 is 14 amino acids. V was clipped by 2 bases and J by 5 bases; unmatched bases: 4. Germline V lookup: CDR1 ENHRY, CDR2 SYGVKD. CDR3 region: CAISERAGAETQYF. DNA of the CDR3: TGTGCCATCAGTGAGAGAGCGGGGGCGGAGACCCAGTACTTC.

This clonotype was seen repeatedly, ten times or more. The chain uses TRBV20-1 and TRBJ1-4; D is possibly TRBD1 (5 bases). The germline gives CDR1 DFQATT, CDR2 SNEGSKA (reference sequence). V lost 0 bases and J lost 8, with 19 bases in between. The CDR3 consists of 16 residues. The CDR3, as DNA: TGCAGTGCTAGAGATCCTGCACAGGTGGTTAAAGAAAAACTGTTTTTT. This translates into CSARDPAQVVKEKLFF.

Many counts were recorded for this clonotype. At one boundary the junction diverges from the germline segment, which might be a read error. The V call is TRBV20-1, the J call TRBJ1-5, with 8 nucleotides matching TRBD1. Germline V CDR1 and CDR2: DFQATT, SNEGSKA (reference sequence). This CDR3 contains 13 residues. CDR3 amino acids: CSARGQGSQPQHF. CDR3 in DNA: TGCAGTGCAAGAGGACAGGGCAGTCAGCCCCAGCATTTT.

This clonotype was counted many times. This sequence joins TRBV24-1 and TRBJ2-2; D call uncertain. The CDR3 length is 15 residues. V was shortened by 5 bases and J by 5 bases, with 14 bases between the two germline ends. Germline CDR1 reads KGHDR; CDR2 reads SFDVKD. The CDR3 sequence: CATSAPSDPTGELFF. For the CDR3, the DNA is TGTGCCACCAGTGCCCCCTCGGACCCAACCGGGGAGCTGTTTTTT.

The sample holds many counts of this clonotype. The chain recombines TRBV29-1 with TRBJ2-7; D remains ambiguous. CDR1 SQVTM and CDR2 ANQGSEA come from the germline V gene. Trimming took off 8 bases at V and 0 bases at J, with 11 bases between the two ends. This CDR3 comprises 12 residues. For the CDR3, the DNA is TGCAGCCTCCGGACGAGCTCCTACGAGCAGTACTTC. Protein product: CSLRTSSYEQYF.